The entry below gives a single T cell receptor beta chain sequence along with its context. Its antigen remains unknown. These data belong to a study of cytomegalovirus exposure and HLA in healthy donors. Study overall: Later analysis reported that the roughly 110 validation repertoires shared the platform of the roughly 670 first-cohort repertoires.

Points from the study as a whole: Researchers reported that a few CMV-associated chains were confirmed in vitro as CMV antigen-specific. The study recorded fewer than 200 TCR beta chains that were cytomegalovirus-associated.

Here immunoSEQ multiplex PCR was the method, and the copy in TCRdb shows in-frame clones only, minus some. Among fewer than 300,000 clones listed, around 89% were seen once. With V trimmed by 2 bases and J by 5 bases, 10 bases remained unmatched. Germline-derived CDR1 and CDR2 are MNHGY and SVAAGI. The CDR3 runs 17 residues. This clonotype was obtained from a young woman in good health and CMV-seronegative. Sequencing input: PBMCs. The chain has TRBV6-9 and TRBJ2-5; 11 bases align to TRBD2. The CDR3 sequence: CASSYKVELAGDETQYF. The DNA of the CDR3 is TGTGCCAGCAGTTATAAGGTGGAACTAGCGGGAGACGAGACCCAGTACTTC.